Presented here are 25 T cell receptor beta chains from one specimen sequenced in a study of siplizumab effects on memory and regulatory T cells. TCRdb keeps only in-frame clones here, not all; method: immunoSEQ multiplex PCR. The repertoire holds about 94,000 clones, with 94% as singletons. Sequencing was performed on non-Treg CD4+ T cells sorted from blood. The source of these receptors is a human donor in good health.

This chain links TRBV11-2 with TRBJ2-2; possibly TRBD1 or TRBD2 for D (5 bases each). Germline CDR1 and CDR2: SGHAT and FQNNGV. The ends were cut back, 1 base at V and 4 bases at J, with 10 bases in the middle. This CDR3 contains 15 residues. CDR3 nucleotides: TGTGCCAGCAGCTTAGCAGGGACCGCCACCGGGGAGCTGTTTTTT. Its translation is CASSLAGTATGELFF. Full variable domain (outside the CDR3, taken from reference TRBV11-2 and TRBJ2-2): EAGVAQSPRYKIIEKRQSVAFWCNPISGHATLYWYQQILGQGPKLLIQFQNNGVVDDSQLPKDRFSAERLKGVDSTLKIQPAKLEDSAVYLCASSLAGTATGELFFGEGSRLTVL.

The CDR3 here is CASSRVRGRLYEQYF. The CDR3 DNA reads TGTGCCAGCAGCCGGGTTCGGGGGCGTTTATACGAGCAGTACTTC. The chain recombines TRBV11-2 with TRBJ2-7; D could derive from TRBD1 or TRBD2 (6 bases each). The germline V and J ends were trimmed by 5 bases and 4 bases, with 18 bases remaining between them. The CDR3 is made up of 15 amino acids. From germline, CDR1 is SGHAT and CDR2 FQNNGV.

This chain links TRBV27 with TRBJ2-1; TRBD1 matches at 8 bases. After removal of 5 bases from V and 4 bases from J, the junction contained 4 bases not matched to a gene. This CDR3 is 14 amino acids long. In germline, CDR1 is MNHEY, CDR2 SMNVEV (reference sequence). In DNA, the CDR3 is TGTGCCAGCAGTCGGACAGGGTCTTACAATGAGCAGTTCTTC. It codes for CASSRTGSYNEQFF.

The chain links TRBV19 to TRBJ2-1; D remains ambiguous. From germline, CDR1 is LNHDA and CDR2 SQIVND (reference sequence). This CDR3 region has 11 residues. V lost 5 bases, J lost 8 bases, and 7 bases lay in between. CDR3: CASSLQYEQFF. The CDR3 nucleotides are TGTGCCAGTAGTCTTCAATATGAGCAGTTCTTC. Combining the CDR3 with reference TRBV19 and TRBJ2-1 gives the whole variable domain DGGITQSPKYLFRKEGQNVTLSCEQNLNHDAMYWYRQDPGQGLRLIYYSQIVNDFQKGDIAEGYSVSREKKESFPLTVTSAQKNPTAFYLCASSLQYEQFFGPGTRLTVL.

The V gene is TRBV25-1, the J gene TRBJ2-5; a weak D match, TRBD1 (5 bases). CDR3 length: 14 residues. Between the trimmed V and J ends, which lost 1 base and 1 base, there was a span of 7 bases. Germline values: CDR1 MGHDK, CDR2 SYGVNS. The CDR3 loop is CASSESRVQETQYF. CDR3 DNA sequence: TGTGCCAGCAGTGAATCCAGGGTCCAAGAGACCCAGTACTTC. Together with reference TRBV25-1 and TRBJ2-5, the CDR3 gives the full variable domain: EADIYQTPRYLVIGTGKKITLECSQTMGHDKMYWYQQDPGMELHLIHYSYGVNSTEKGDLSSESTVSRIRTEHFPLTLESARPSHTSQYLCASSESRVQETQYFGPGTRLLVL.

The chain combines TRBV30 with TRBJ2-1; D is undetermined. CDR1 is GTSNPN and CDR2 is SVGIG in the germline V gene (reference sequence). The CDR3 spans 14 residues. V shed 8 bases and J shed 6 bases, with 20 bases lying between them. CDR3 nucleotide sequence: TGTGCCAGGTCAACCCCGGCGACGGTCAATGAGCAGTTCTTC. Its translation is CARSTPATVNEQFF.

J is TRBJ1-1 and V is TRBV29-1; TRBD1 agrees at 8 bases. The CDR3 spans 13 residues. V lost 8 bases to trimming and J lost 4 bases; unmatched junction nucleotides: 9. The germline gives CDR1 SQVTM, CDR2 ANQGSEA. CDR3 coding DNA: TGCAGCCTCACCTTCGGACAGGGCACTGAAGCTTTCTTT. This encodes CSLTFGQGTEAFF.

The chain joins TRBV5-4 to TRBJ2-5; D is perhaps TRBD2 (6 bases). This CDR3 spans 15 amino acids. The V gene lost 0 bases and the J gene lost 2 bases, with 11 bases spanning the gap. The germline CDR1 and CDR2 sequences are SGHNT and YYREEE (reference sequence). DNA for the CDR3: TGTGCCAGCAGCTTGGTGGGCGGGACTCAAGAGACCCAGTACTTC. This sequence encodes CASSLVGGTQETQYF. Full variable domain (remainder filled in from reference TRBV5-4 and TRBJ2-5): ETGVTQSPTHLIKTRGQQVTLRCSSQSGHNTVSWYQQALGQGPQFIFQYYREEENGRGNFPPRFSGLQFPNYSSELNVNALELDDSALYLCASSLVGGTQETQYFGPGTRLLVL.

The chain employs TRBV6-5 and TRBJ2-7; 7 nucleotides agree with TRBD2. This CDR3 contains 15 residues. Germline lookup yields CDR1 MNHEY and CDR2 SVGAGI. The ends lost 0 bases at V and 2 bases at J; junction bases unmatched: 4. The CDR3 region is CASSYSRGETYEQYF. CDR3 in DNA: TGTGCCAGCAGTTACTCTCGGGGGGAAACCTACGAGCAGTACTTC.

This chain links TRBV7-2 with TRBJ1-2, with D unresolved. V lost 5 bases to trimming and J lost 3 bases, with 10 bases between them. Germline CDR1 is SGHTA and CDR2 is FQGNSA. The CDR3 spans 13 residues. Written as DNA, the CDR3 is TGTGCCAGCAGCCTAGTTTCTTACTATGGCTACACCTTC. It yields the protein CASSLVSYYGYTF.

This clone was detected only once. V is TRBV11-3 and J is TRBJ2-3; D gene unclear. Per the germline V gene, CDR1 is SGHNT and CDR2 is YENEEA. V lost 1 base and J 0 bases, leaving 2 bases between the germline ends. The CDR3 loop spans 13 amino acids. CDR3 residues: CASSLGSTDTQYF. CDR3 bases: TGTGCCAGCAGCTTAGGCAGCACAGATACGCAGTATTTT.

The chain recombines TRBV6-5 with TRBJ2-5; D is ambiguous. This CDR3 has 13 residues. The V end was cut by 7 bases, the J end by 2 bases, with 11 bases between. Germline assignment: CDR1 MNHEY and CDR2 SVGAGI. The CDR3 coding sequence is TGTGCCAGCACCAGGAACGTGCAAGAGACCCAGTACTTC. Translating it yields CASTRNVQETQYF.

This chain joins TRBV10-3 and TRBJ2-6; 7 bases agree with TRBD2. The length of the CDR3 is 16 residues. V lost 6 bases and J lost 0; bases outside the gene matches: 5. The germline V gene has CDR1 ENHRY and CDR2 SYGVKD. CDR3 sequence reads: CAISTSANSGANVLTF. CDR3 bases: TGTGCCATCAGCACTAGCGCAAACTCTGGGGCCAACGTCCTGACTTTC.

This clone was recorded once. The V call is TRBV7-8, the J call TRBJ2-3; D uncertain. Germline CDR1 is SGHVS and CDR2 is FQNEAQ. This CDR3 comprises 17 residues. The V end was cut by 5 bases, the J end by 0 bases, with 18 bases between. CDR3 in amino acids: CASSTIGPAFSTDTQYF. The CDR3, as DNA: TGTGCCAGCAGCACCATTGGACCGGCGTTTAGCACAGATACGCAGTATTTT. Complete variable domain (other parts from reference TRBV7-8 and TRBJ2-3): GAGVSQSPRYKVAKRGQDVALRCDPISGHVSLFWYQQALGQGPEFLTYFQNEAQLDKSGLPSDRFFAERPEGSVSTLKIQRTQQEDSAVYLCASSTIGPAFSTDTQYFGPGTRLTVL.

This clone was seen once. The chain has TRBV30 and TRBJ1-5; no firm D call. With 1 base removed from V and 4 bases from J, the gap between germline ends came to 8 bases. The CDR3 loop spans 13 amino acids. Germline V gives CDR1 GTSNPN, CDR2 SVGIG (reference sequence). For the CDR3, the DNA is TGTGCCTGGAGTGCGGACCGGAATCAGCCCCAGCATTTT. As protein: CAWSADRNQPQHF.

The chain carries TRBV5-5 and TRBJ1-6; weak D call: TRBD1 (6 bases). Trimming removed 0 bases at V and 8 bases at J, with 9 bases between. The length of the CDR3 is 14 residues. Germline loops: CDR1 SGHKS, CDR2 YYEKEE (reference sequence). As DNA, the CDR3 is TGTGCCAGCAGCTTGGAGGCAGGGGATTCACCCCTCCACTTT. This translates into CASSLEAGDSPLHF.

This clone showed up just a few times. CDR3 sequence (DNA): TGTGCCAGCAGTGGAGACAGGGGATATGGCTACACCTTC. Residues: CASSGDRGYGYTF. The V gene is TRBV7-9, the J gene TRBJ1-2, with 8 bases lining up with TRBD1. V was pared by 6 bases and J by 5 bases, with 5 bases of the junction left unmatched. Germline CDR1 is SEHNR and CDR2 is FQNEAQ (reference sequence). The CDR3 spans 13 residues.

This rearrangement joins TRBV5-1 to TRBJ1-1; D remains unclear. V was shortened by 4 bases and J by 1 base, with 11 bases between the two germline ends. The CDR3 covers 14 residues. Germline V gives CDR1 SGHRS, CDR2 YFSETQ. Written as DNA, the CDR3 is TGCGCCAGCAGCCCCAATACATGGAACACTGAAGCTTTCTTT. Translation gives CASSPNTWNTEAFF.

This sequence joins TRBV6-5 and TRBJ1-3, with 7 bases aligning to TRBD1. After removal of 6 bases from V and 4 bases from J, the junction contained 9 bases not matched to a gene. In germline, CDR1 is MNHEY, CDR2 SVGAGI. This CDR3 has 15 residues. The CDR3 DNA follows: TGTGCCAGCAGCCAAGGGGGCGCGCGGGGAAACACCATATATTTT. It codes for CASSQGGARGNTIYF.

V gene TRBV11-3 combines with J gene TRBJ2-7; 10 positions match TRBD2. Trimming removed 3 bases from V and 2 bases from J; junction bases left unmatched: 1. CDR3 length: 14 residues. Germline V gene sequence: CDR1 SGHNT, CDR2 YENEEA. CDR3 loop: CASSFLAGAYEQYF. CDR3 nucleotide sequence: TGTGCCAGCAGCTTCCTAGCGGGGGCCTACGAGCAGTACTTC.

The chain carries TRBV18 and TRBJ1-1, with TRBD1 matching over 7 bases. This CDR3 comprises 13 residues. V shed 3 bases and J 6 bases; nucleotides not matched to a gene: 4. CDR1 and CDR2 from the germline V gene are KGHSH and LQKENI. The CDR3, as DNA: TGTGCCAGCTCACCGGACAGGACTTCTGAAGCTTTCTTT. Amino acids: CASSPDRTSEAFF.

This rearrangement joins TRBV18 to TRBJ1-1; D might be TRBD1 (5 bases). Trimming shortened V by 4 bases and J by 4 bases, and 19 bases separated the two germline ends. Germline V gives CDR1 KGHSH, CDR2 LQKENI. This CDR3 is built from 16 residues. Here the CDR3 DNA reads TGTGCCAGCTCACTGAAATCCGGGACGATATCCACTGAAGCTTTCTTT. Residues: CASSLKSGTISTEAFF. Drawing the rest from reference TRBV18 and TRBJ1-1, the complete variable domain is NAGVMQNPRHLVRRRGQEARLRCSPMKGHSHVYWYRQLPEEGLKFMVYLQKENIIDESGMPKERFSAEFPKEGPSILRIQQVVRGDSAAYFCASSLKSGTISTEAFFGQGTRLTVV.

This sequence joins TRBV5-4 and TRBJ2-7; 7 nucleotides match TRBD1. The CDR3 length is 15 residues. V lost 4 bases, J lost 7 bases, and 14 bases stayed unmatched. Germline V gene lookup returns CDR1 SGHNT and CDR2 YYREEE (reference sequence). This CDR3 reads CASSPQGGQFREQYF. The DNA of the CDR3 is TGTGCCAGCAGCCCCCAAGGGGGCCAATTTCGAGAGCAGTACTTC.

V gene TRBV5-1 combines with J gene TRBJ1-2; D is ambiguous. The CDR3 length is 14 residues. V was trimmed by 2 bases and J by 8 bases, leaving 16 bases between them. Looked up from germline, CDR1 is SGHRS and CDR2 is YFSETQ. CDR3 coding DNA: TGCGCCAGCAGCTTTGACGGAGGGAAGAGAGGCTACACCTTC. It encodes CASSFDGGKRGYTF.

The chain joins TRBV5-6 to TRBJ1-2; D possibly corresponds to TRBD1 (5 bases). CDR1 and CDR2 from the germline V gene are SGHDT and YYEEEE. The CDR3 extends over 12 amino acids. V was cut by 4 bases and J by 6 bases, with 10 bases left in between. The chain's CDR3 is CASSPGLHGYTF. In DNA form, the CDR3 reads TGTGCCAGCAGCCCGGGACTCCATGGCTACACCTTC.